Listed below are T cell receptor beta chains from one sample, sequenced in a study of blood T cell repertoires in COVID-19. Some clones are missing from TCRdb's copy, which holds only in-frame ones; the method was immunoSEQ multiplex PCR. Of roughly 250,000 clones listed, roughly four fifths were seen once; the top ten hold approximately 4.5%. Sequencing was done on a sample of peripheral blood. These receptors were collected from a woman in her 70s with acute or convalescent COVID-19. Each CDR3 is given with its conserved first and last residue. The D gene is left open where the match is weak. The size of a clone is reported for some rows only, either as once, few or many, or as a class for expanded clones.

TRBV7-7	TRBJ2-1	TRBD2	-	CASSPKRLAGVNEQFF	TGTGCCAGCAGCCCCAAGCGACTAGCGGGGGTCAATGAGCAGTTCTTC
TRBV3-1/TRBV3-2	TRBJ2-2	-	-	CASSQAPGTTTGELFF	TGTGCCAGCAGCCAAGCTCCCGGGACAACCACCGGGGAGCTGTTTTTT
TRBV5-6	TRBJ2-1	-	once	CASSLIAANNEQFF	TGTGCCAGCAGCTTGATTGCGGCGAACAATGAGCAGTTCTTC
TRBV28	TRBJ2-7	TRBD1	-	CASSPGQDPYEQYF	TGTGCCAGCAGTCCCGGACAGGACCCTTACGAGCAGTACTTC
TRBV6-2/TRBV6-3	TRBJ1-4	-	few	CASSYWGGEKLFF	TGTGCCAGCAGTTATTGGGGAGGTGAAAAACTGTTTTTT
TRBV11-2	TRBJ1-2	-	-	CASSLGNRQKGYTF	TGTGCCAGCAGCTTAGGGAACAGGCAAAAGGGCTACACCTTC
TRBV3-1/TRBV3-2	TRBJ2-5	-	-	CASSQDPGVSETQYF	TGTGCCAGCAGCCAAGATCCGGGGGTCTCGGAGACCCAGTACTTC
TRBV6-2/TRBV6-3	TRBJ2-1	TRBD2	-	CASSPLLTSGGDNEQFF	TGTGCCAGCAGCCCACTCCTGACTAGCGGGGGGGACAATGAGCAGTTCTTC
TRBV9	TRBJ2-7	TRBD1	-	CASSVRDRAYEQYF	TGTGCCAGCAGCGTTAGGGACAGGGCCTACGAGCAGTACTTC
TRBV6-4	TRBJ1-2	-	-	CASSAGDYGYTF	TGTGCCAGCAGCGCAGGCGACTATGGCTACACCTTC
TRBV2	TRBJ1-1	-	-	CASSPTEMNTEAFF	TGTGCCAGCAGCCCGACAGAGATGAACACTGAAGCTTTCTTT
TRBV29-1	TRBJ2-2	TRBD1	-	CSARRDRGVGELFF	TGCAGCGCGCGCCGGGACAGGGGAGTCGGGGAGCTGTTTTTT
TRBV3-1/TRBV3-2	TRBJ1-1	TRBD1	-	CASSRGSGGNTEAFF	TGTGCCAGCAGTCGAGGGTCAGGGGGAAACACTGAAGCTTTCTTT
TRBV5-4	TRBJ2-7	TRBD1	-	CASSLAGTGDEQYF	TGTGCCAGCAGCTTGGCCGGGACAGGGGACGAGCAGTACTTC
TRBV5-1	TRBJ2-3	TRBD2	-	CASSTSGTDTQYF	TGCGCCAGCAGCACTAGCGGTACAGATACGCAGTATTTT
TRBV5-8	TRBJ1-4	-	-	CASSLGRMRAAGFNEKLFF	TGTGCCAGCAGCTTGGGCAGGATGAGGGCTGCGGGCTTTAATGAAAAACTGTTTTTT
TRBV12-3/TRBV12-4	TRBJ1-1	TRBD1	once	CASSLGQGDQAFF	TGTGCCAGCAGTTTGGGACAGGGAGACCAAGCTTTCTTT
TRBV11-3	TRBJ2-1	TRBD2	-	CASSLERGYYEQFF	TGTGCCAGCAGCTTGGAGCGGGGATACTATGAGCAGTTCTTC
TRBV19	TRBJ2-7	-	-	CASSIEKGGEQYF	TGTGCCAGTAGTATAGAAAAGGGAGGCGAGCAGTACTTC
TRBV6-2/TRBV6-3	TRBJ1-2	TRBD1	-	CASTPNRGEGYTF	TGTGCCAGCACCCCGAACAGGGGCGAGGGCTACACCTTC
TRBV6-1	TRBJ2-7	TRBD1	-	CASSAGTGGRPYEQYF	TGTGCCAGCAGTGCCGGGACAGGGGGCCGCCCCTACGAGCAGTACTTC
TRBV28	TRBJ1-2	TRBD1	-	CASSLWPGGSYGYTF	TGTGCCAGCAGTTTATGGCCAGGGGGTTCGTATGGCTACACCTTC
TRBV10-3	TRBJ1-6	TRBD1	-	CAISQGQGDSPLHF	TGTGCCATCAGTCAAGGACAGGGGGATTCACCCCTCCACTTT